This T cell receptor (beta chain) was sequenced for a study of molecular identifiers for immune sequencing clone quantification. The CDR3 totals 15 residues. Germline V gene sequence: CDR1 ENHRY, CDR2 SYGVKD. The ends lost 5 bases at V and 2 bases at J; junction bases unmatched: 6. TCRdb re-analysed the PCR reads in MiXCR, keeping a single row per CDR3 protein. Altogether about half a million distinct CDR3 sequences are present, roughly 25% being singletons, with the ten largest covering roughly 0.77%. The receptor comes from a human donor in good health. Some libraries in this study had Jurkat cell RNA spiked in. The specimen sequenced was naive CD8+ T cells from blood, with Jurkat cell RNA spiked in. Subset of the sample: FACS-sorted CD8+CD4-CCR7+CD45RA+ naive T cells. This rearrangement joins TRBV10-3 to TRBJ2-7, with 10 bases aligning to TRBD1. The CDR3 here is CAISKPGTGAYEQYF. Here the CDR3 DNA reads TGTGCCATCAGTAAGCCCGGGACAGGGGCCTACGAGCAGTACTTC.